The 15 T cell receptor beta chains presented below share a single source sample, sequenced in a study of cytomegalovirus exposure and HLA in healthy donors. The PCR was carried out with 60 Vbeta primers and 13 Jbeta primers. Sequenced by immunoSEQ multiplex PCR; TCRdb stores in-frame clones only, minus some. Of some 95,000 clones listed, around four fifths are singletons. The sequenced sample was PBMCs. These receptors were collected from a man aged 45-60 years in good health and CMV-seropositive.

The chain links TRBV6-1 to TRBJ2-5; 11 bases are a match to TRBD1. The J call is in doubt because the DNA end fits TRBJ2-7 better. The CDR3 runs to 14 residues. The germline gives CDR1 MNHNS, CDR2 SASEGT. In nucleotides, the CDR3 is TGTGCCAGCAGTGGATGGACAGGGGGCGTCGAGCAGTACTTC. Amino acids: CASSGWTGGVEQYF.

The CDR3 region is CASSLDGSGANVLTF. As DNA, the CDR3 is TGCGCCAGCAGCTTGGACGGGTCTGGGGCCAACGTCCTGACTTTC. The rearrangement links TRBV5-1 to TRBJ2-6; unclear D gene. The V gene's germline CDR1 is SGHRS and CDR2 YFSETQ. V dropped 0 bases and J dropped 1 base, with 5 bases sitting between them. The CDR3 is 15 residues long.

This clone was found a few times. The junction departs from the called germline gene at one end, perhaps through a read error. Other nucleotide sequences from this sample produce the same CDR3. The chain employs TRBV25-1 and TRBJ1-4; tentatively, D is TRBD1 (5 bases). The CDR3 totals 18 residues. Germline V gene lookup returns CDR1 MGHDK and CDR2 SYGVNS. The DNA of the CDR3 is TGCGCCAGCAGTGACACCCCCCTCCTACAGGCGCCTAATGAAAAACTGTTTTTT. Its protein is CASSDTPLLQAPNEKLFF.

Regarding this clone: At one of its ends the junction is not consistent with the germline gene, which may arise from a read error. The chain couples TRBV27 to TRBJ1-6; unclear D gene. Looked up from germline, CDR1 is MNHEY and CDR2 is SMNVEV (reference sequence). The CDR3 sequence is 17 residues long. The CDR3 sequence: CASSLSSTRMINSPLNF. The CDR3, as DNA: TGTGCCAGCAGTTTATCTAGTACCCGCATGATTAATTCACCCCTCAACTTT.

In the case of this clone: The junction departs from the called germline gene at one end, perhaps through a read error. The chain is built from TRBV15 and TRBJ1-6, with D possibly matching TRBD1 (6 bases). The germline gives CDR1 LNHNV, CDR2 YYDKDF (reference sequence). The CDR3 contains 15 residues. CDR3 loop: CATSREGQGNSPLNF. The CDR3 nucleotides read TGTGCCACCAGCAGAGAGGGGCAGGGGAATTCACCCCTCAACTTT.

This clone appeared a single time. The chain recombines TRBV18 with TRBJ2-5, with unresolved D. Germline lookup yields CDR1 KGHSH and CDR2 LQKENI. This CDR3 comprises 11 residues. Trimming cost V 1 base and J 11 bases, with 8 bases left between them. The CDR3 protein is CASSPLVEQYF. In DNA, the CDR3 is TGTGCCAGCTCACCACTGGTAGAGCAGTACTTC. Looking up the rest from reference TRBV18 and TRBJ2-5 gives the full variable domain: NAGVMQNPRHLVRRRGQEARLRCSPMKGHSHVYWYRQLPEEGLKFMVYLQKENIIDESGMPKERFSAEFPKEGPSILRIQQVVRGDSAAYFCASSPLVEQYFGPGTRLLVL.

The chain employs TRBV7-9 and TRBJ2-3; 10 bases align to TRBD2. This CDR3 has 15 residues. The J segment lost 6 bases and the V segment lost 2 bases, leaving 5 bases of the junction unmatched. The V gene's germline CDR1 is SEHNR and CDR2 FQNEAQ (reference sequence). The CDR3 loop is CASSLSSGGFDTQYF. Here the CDR3 DNA reads TGTGCCAGCAGCTTAAGTAGCGGGGGGTTCGATACGCAGTATTTT.

The chain joins TRBV14 to TRBJ1-1; the match to TRBD1 covers 9 bases. Losses at the gene ends were 4 bases for V and 1 base for J; bases not matched to a gene: 7. From germline, CDR1 is SGHDN and CDR2 FVKESK. The CDR3 runs to 16 residues. CDR3 bases: TGTGCCAGCAGCCCCGCCCCGGGACAGGGGAACACTGAAGCTTTCTTT. The encoded protein is CASSPAPGQGNTEAFF. The variable domain in full, completed from reference TRBV14 and TRBJ1-1, reads EAGVTQFPSHSVIEKGQTVTLRCDPISGHDNLYWYRRVMGKEIKFLLHFVKESKQDESGMPNNRFLAERTGGTYSTLKVQPAELEDSGVYFCASSPAPGQGNTEAFFGQGTRLTVV.

This clone was found a few times. The gene calls are TRBV6-5 and TRBJ1-1; perhaps TRBD1 as D (6 bases). V was cut by 6 bases and J by 11 bases, with 13 bases left in between. The CDR3 covers 11 residues. Germline-derived CDR1 and CDR2 are MNHEY and SVGAGI. The DNA for the CDR3 is TGTGCCAGCAGCTTACAGGGATTTGCTTTCTTT. Residues: CASSLQGFAFF.

This clone was seen a handful of times. The rearrangement links TRBV6-1 to TRBJ1-1, with D perhaps TRBD1 (5 bases). The CDR3 is made up of 12 amino acids. Germline V gives CDR1 MNHNS, CDR2 SASEGT. V gave up 2 bases and J gave up 11 bases, with 12 bases separating them. The CDR3 region is CASSERGLKAFF. The DNA of the CDR3 is TGTGCCAGCAGTGAAAGGGGTCTGAAGGCTTTCTTT.

J is TRBJ1-1 and V is TRBV5-4; the D is unclear. Germline values: CDR1 SGHNT, CDR2 YYREEE (reference sequence). The V and J ends lost 1 base and 6 bases respectively, with 10 bases between them. The CDR3 is made up of 13 amino acids. The CDR3 region has the DNA TGTGCCAGCAGCTTGATGGGAGCATCTGAAGCTTTCTTT. Protein: CASSLMGASEAFF.

This sequence joins TRBV30 and TRBJ2-7; a weak D match, TRBD2 (6 bases). V was pared by 4 bases and J by 2 bases, with 18 bases between. The CDR3 totals 15 residues. Germline V lookup: CDR1 GTSNPN, CDR2 SVGIG (reference sequence). CDR3: CAWKATYWGAYEQYF. CDR3 nucleotides: TGTGCCTGGAAGGCGACCTATTGGGGGGCCTACGAGCAGTACTTC.

The V gene is TRBV30, the J gene TRBJ2-6, with D maybe TRBD1 (6 bases). This CDR3 spans 16 amino acids. Trimming stripped 2 bases from V and 0 bases from J, with 11 bases between. Germline CDR1 reads GTSNPN; CDR2 reads SVGIG (reference sequence). In DNA, the CDR3 is TGTGCCTGGAGTCGCCTAGGGGGCTCTGGGGCCAACGTCCTGACTTTC. As protein: CAWSRLGGSGANVLTF.

The genes are TRBV7-6 and TRBJ2-3; D may be TRBD2 (5 bases). The germline CDR1 and CDR2 sequences are SGHVS and FNYEAQ. This CDR3 is 18 amino acids long. V was cut by 5 bases and J by 2 bases, with 23 bases left in between. CDR3 in DNA: TGTGCCAGCAGCCCCGAGCGGAAACGATCAACCCCCACAGATACGCAGTATTTT. Its translation: CASSPERKRSTPTDTQYF.

The chain recombines TRBV10-3 with TRBJ2-3, with 9 bases that match TRBD2. This CDR3 is built from 16 residues. Germline lookup yields CDR1 ENHRY and CDR2 SYGVKD. V dropped 0 bases and J dropped 7; count of bases not matched to a gene: 8. In DNA form, the CDR3 reads TGTGCCATCAGTGAGTCGGGCGGGGGGGCTTTGAATACGCAGTATTTT. Encoded protein: CAISESGGGALNTQYF.